This T cell receptor (beta chain) is drawn from a study of T cells in Graves' hyperthyroidism and ophthalmopathy (dated by TCRdb to about 2019). Describing the broader study: Peripheral blood samples were taken at the time of initial diagnosis, prior to any treatment. A discovery cohort of about a hundred patients, roughly 43 with Graves' ophthalmopathy and more than 55 with stable Graves' hyperthyroidism, was used to find distinguishing TCR V-J signatures. Prospective prediction of ophthalmopathy was tested in an independent validation cohort of 18 hyperthyroidism patients and 17 patients who later progressed to ophthalmopathy. The 95 to 100 discovery patients were randomly divided into training and test sets at a 7:3 ratio. Thyroid tissue and blood T-cell repertoires from about 6 Graves' hyperthyroidism patients were also compared in the study. Once sampling was done, hyperthyroidism patients were given methimazole at a starting dose of 30 mg daily, whereas ophthalmopathy patients were given high-dose intravenous methylprednisolone. According to the paper, TCR Vbeta CDR3 sequencing was carried out on over 130 peripheral blood samples, which came from 40 to 45 ophthalmopathy, 70 to 80 hyperthyroidism and roughly 17 progressor patients.

This clonotype came up many times. The antigen it binds to is not known. No clone much larger than this one lies a single base away; base qualities are absent. Overall study outcomes, separate from this receptor: Sample size was not statistically predetermined, and blinding of investigators to group allocation was not performed. Most expanded thyroid clonotypes (frequency above 0.001) were also detected in blood, a finding suggesting that blood repertoires may reflect thyroid immune responses. In validation, the model predicted progression to ophthalmopathy a median of about 5.9 months before onset, with around 70% sensitivity and nearly 75% specificity. A model built on a 13 V-J signature distinguished ophthalmopathy from stable hyperthyroidism, reaching around 90% sensitivity and under 84% specificity in cross-validation and 80%/75% in testing.

Ophthalmopathy patients had moderately to severely active disease, with a Clinical Activity Score of 3 or more, a NOSPECS grade of 4 or more, and a disease duration of less than 3 months. Any patient with an uncontrolled infection, another autoimmune disease, pregnancy or lactation was excluded. Diagnoses relied on clinical symptoms, serum thyroxine and TRAb, thyroid ultrasound and orbital computed tomography. PBMCs were separated from roughly 10 ml of fresh peripheral blood using Ficoll-Paque density gradient centrifugation. Total RNA was extracted using Trizol reagent, and RNA quality was assessed on an Agilent 2100 Bioanalyzer. In the germline V gene, CDR1 corresponds to MDHEN and CDR2 to SYDVKM. Trimming costs V 2 bases and J 6 bases, and their ends lie 20 bases apart. Measured from the cysteine to the phenylalanine, the CDR3 is 17 residues long. Only the CDR3 DNA is retained, 51 bases long and in frame from the first base.

TCR beta CDR3 regions were amplified from RNA transcripts. The TCR CDR3 was subjected to a first round of RT-PCR using the HTBI primer set and the Qiagen OneStep RT-PCR kit. Libraries were constructed in a second round of multiplex PCR, after which size selection and purification were performed. The libraries were sequenced on an Illumina HiSeq2000 using paired-end 100 bp reads. The original methods were these. SOAPnuke was used to process the raw data, removing reads that contained adapters or uncalled bases, had a mean Phred below 15, or lacked an exact match to the constant primer or identifier. High-quality paired reads were merged with COPE v1.2.5, and unique nucleotide sequences were defined as clonotypes. MiTCR v1.1 was used to align clonotypes to the IMGT TRBV, TRBD and TRBJ reference segments. Analysis was restricted to V-J combinations with a frequency above 0.0001, which covered roughly 99% of repertoires. A TCS score was defined as the ratio of F50 (clonal expansion) to E x V (chaos), with BLOSUM62-based TCRdist applied between CDR3 peptides within each V-J. Welch's t-statistics and random forest reduced roughly 500 V-J features to about 13, which were used in a naive Bayes classifier (R e1071). TCRdb reran the public reads through fastp at Q25 and MiXCR, keeping productive beta chains. Each entry is one CDR3 protein sequence, shown with its most common DNA and genes. The V and J calls and clone size are TCRdb's, not the authors'. In all, the sample holds around 250,000 distinct CDR3 sequences, and approximately 24% of those were seen once. The top ten clones comprise roughly 32% of the sample.

The receptor was derived from a woman between 40 and 50 years old with Graves' ophthalmopathy. The V and J genes are TRBV28 and TRBJ1-3; tentative D gene TRBD1, with 5 bases matching. The sequenced material came from blood. The CDR3 region has the sequence CASSLTLGGAEENTIYF. The DNA reads as follows: TGTGCCAGCAGTTTAACGCTCGGGGGTGCCGAGGAAAACACCATATATTTT.